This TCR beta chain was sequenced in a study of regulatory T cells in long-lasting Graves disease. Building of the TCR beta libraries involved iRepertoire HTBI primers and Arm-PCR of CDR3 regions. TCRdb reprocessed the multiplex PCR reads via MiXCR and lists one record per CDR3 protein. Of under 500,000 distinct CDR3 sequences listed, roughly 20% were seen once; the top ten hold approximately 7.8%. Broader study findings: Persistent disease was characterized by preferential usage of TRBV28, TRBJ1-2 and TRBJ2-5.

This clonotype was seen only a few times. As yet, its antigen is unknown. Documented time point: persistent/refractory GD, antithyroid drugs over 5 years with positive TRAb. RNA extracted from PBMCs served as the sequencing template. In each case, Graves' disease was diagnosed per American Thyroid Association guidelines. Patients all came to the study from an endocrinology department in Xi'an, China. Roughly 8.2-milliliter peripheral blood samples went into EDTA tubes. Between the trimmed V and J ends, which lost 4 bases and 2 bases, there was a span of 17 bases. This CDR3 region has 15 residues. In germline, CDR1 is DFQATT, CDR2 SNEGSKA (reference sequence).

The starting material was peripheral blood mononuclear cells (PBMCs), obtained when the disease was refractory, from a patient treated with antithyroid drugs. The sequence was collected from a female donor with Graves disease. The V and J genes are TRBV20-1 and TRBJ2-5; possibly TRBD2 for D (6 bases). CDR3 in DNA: TGCAGTGCTAAGACCCCGGGACTTTTACAAGAGACCCAGTACTTC. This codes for CSAKTPGLLQETQYF.